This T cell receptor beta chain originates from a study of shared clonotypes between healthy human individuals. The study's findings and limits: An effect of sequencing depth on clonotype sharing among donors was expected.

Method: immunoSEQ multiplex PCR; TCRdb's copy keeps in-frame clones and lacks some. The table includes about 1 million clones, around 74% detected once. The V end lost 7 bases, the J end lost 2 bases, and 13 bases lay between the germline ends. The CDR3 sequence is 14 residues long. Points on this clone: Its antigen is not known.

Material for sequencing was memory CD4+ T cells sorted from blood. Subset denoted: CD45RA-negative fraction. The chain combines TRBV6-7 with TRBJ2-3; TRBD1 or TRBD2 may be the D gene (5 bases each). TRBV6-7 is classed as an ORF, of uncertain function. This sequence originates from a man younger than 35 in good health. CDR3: CASTPGPTTDTQYF. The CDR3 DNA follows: TGTGCCAGCACCCCGGGACCTACCACAGATACGCAGTATTTT.